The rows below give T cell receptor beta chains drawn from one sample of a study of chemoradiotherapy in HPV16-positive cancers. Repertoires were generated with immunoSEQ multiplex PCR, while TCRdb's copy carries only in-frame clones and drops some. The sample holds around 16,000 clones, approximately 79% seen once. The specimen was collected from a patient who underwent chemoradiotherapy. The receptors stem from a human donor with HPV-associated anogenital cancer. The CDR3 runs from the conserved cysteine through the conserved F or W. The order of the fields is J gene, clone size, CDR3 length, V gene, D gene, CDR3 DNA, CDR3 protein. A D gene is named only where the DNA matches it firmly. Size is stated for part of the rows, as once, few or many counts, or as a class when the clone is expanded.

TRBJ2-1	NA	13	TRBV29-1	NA	TGCAGCGTTAGGGTTTCGGAAGACAATGAGCAGTTCTTC	CSVRVSEDNEQFF
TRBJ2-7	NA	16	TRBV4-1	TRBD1	TGCGCCAGCAGCCAAGATGCCCGACAGGGCGCCTACGAGCAGTACTTC	CASSQDARQGAYEQYF
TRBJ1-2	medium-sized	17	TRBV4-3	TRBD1	TGCGCCAGCAGCCAAGTGGTCTCCGGGACAGCCTGGGATGGCTACACCTTC	CASSQVVSGTAWDGYTF
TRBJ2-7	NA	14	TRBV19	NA	TGTGCCAGTAGTACAGGACAGATTAATTACGAGCAGTACTTC	CASSTGQINYEQYF
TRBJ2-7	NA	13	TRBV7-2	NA	TGTGCCAGCAGCCCACCCAGCTCCTACGAGCAGTACTTC	CASSPPSSYEQYF
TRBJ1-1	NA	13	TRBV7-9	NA	TGTGCCAGCAGCTTTGCTGGGTTTTCCAAAGCTTTCTTT	CASSFAGFSKAFF
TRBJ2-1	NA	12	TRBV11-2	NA	TGTGCCAGCAGCTTTATAAAGTCGGAGCAGTTCTTC	CASSFIKSEQFF
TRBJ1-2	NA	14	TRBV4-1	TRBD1	TGCGCCAGCAGCCAAGAACAGGGGGTGTATGGCTACACCTTC	CASSQEQGVYGYTF
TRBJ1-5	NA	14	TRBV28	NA	TGTGCCAGCAGTTTAGAGGGCCTCAGAGAGCCCCAGCATTTT	CASSLEGLREPQHF
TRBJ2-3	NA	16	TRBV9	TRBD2	TGTGCCAGCAGCGTAGGGCAGCGGGGGGGAACAGATACGCAGTATTTT	CASSVGQRGGTDTQYF